This passage covers 16 T cell receptor beta chains from one sample sequenced in a study of response to subunit inactivated influenza vaccine. TCRdb ran MiXCR on the RT-PCR reads and lists one entry per CDR3 protein. This table has hundreds of thousands of distinct CDR3 sequences, around 15% appearing once. Source: PBMCs from blood, taken less than 15 days before vaccination. These receptors were collected from a man in his fifties who received an inactivated influenza vaccine.

This clonotype has only a few counts. V gene TRBV29-1 combines with J gene TRBJ2-5; D possibly corresponds to TRBD2 (6 bases). The length of the CDR3 is 12 residues. With 7 bases removed from V and 5 bases from J, the gap between germline ends came to 14 bases. Looked up from germline, CDR1 is SQVTM and CDR2 is ANQGSEA. The chain's CDR3 is CSASPAGETQYF. CDR3 DNA sequence: TGCAGCGCCAGTCCGGCGGGGGAGACCCAGTACTTC. Complete variable domain (other parts from reference TRBV29-1 and TRBJ2-5): SAVISQKPSRDICQRGTSLTIQCQVDSQVTMMFWYRQQPGQSLTLIATANQGSEATYESGFVIDKFPISRPNLTFSTLTVSNMSPEDSSIYLCSASPAGETQYFGPGTRLLVL.

There are a few counts of this clonotype. The V call is TRBV6-2 or TRBV6-3, the J call TRBJ1-5, with 7 bases lining up with TRBD1. J gave up 4 bases and V 2 bases, and 8 bases lay outside the gene matches. The germline CDR1 and CDR2 sequences are MNHEY and SVGEGT. The CDR3 is 16 amino acids. This CDR3 is CASSYPPTGVNQPQHF. The CDR3 nucleotides are TGTGCCAGCAGTTACCCGCCCACAGGGGTGAATCAGCCCCAGCATTTT.

The chain combines TRBV6-5 with TRBJ2-3; D gene ambiguous. With 6 bases removed from V and 5 bases from J, the gap between germline ends came to 6 bases. Germline loops: CDR1 MNHEY, CDR2 SVGAGI. The CDR3 extends over 11 amino acids. DNA of the CDR3: TGTGCCAGCAGATTAGTAGATACGCAGTATTTT. Translating gives CASRLVDTQYF.

The rearrangement links TRBV9 to TRBJ2-3, with 13 bases matching TRBD2. The V gene's germline CDR1 is SGDLS and CDR2 YYNGEE. The CDR3 runs to 17 residues. V was pared by 1 base and J by 5 bases, with 7 bases of the junction left unmatched. The CDR3, as DNA: TGTGCCAGCAGCGTAAGGACTAGCGGGAGTATCGGAGATACGCAGTATTTT. This encodes CASSVRTSGSIGDTQYF.

This clonotype was counted ten times or more. J is TRBJ2-1 and V is TRBV7-9; TRBD1 matches at 11 bases. This CDR3 has 16 amino acids. In germline, CDR1 is SEHNR, CDR2 FQNEAQ (reference sequence). The trim removed 1 base at V and 3 bases at J, leaving 2 bases unmatched. The CDR3 loop is CASSLGDRGNYNEQFF. The CDR3 DNA follows: TGTGCCAGCAGCTTAGGGGACAGGGGGAACTACAATGAGCAGTTCTTC.

This clonotype has only a few counts. V gene TRBV11-1 combines with J gene TRBJ2-2; unclear D gene. V shed 1 base and J shed 7 bases, with 7 bases lying between them. This CDR3 is 13 amino acids long. The germline CDR1 and CDR2 sequences are SGHAT and FQDESV (reference sequence). In DNA form, the CDR3 reads TGTGCCAGCAGCTTAGGCGAACGCGGGGAGCTGTTTTTT. The encoded protein is CASSLGERGELFF.

The V and J genes are TRBV7-2 and TRBJ2-7; D could derive from TRBD1 or TRBD2 (5 bases each). Germline V gives CDR1 SGHTA, CDR2 FQGNSA. Trimming took 1 base from V and 3 from J, leaving 13 bases between them. This CDR3 spans 15 amino acids. CDR3 sequence (DNA): TGTGCCAGCAGCTTAGGGTGGGGCGAGGGCTACGAGCAGTACTTC. Residues: CASSLGWGEGYEQYF.

The table lists this clonotype with a few counts. The chain uses TRBV2 and TRBJ1-5; TRBD1 might be the D (6 bases). V lost 3 bases and J 2 bases, leaving 11 bases between the germline ends. CDR1 is SNHLY, CDR2 FYNNEI, per germline. CDR3 length equals 15 residues. In DNA, the CDR3 is TGTGCCAGCAGTGAGCTCTCAGGGGGCAATCAGCCCCAGCATTTT. Residues: CASSELSGGNQPQHF.

This clonotype was picked up one time. This may arise from a read error, as a much more abundant clone is one base away. J is TRBJ2-1 and V is TRBV7-3; 12 nucleotides match TRBD2. Germline CDR1 is SGHTA and CDR2 is FQGTGA. V was pared by 0 bases and J by 5 bases, with 2 bases of the junction left unmatched. CDR3 length: 16 amino acids. The CDR3 region is CASSLTRTSGNNEQFF. The CDR3 DNA reads TGTGCCAGCAGCTTAACAAGGACTAGCGGGAACAATGAGCAGTTCTTC.

This clonotype was seen a few times. V usage is TRBV20-1 and J usage is TRBJ2-7; D gene ambiguous. Germline-derived CDR1 and CDR2 are DFQATT and SNEGSKA (reference sequence). The CDR3 runs to 14 residues. Trimming took off 6 bases at V and 6 bases at J, with 21 bases between the two ends. CDR3 protein: CSAPKGNGPLEQYF. CDR3 sequence (DNA): TGCAGTGCCCCCAAGGGAAACGGGCCTCTCGAGCAGTACTTC.

This clonotype has more than one count but fewer than ten. The chain uses TRBV20-1 and TRBJ2-1; 9 nucleotides agree with TRBD2. The trim removed 5 bases at V and 2 bases at J, leaving 10 bases unmatched. This CDR3 spans 16 amino acids. Germline CDR1 DFQATT, CDR2 SNEGSKA (reference sequence). The DNA for the CDR3 is TGCAGTGCTCAGCCCCTAGCGGGACAAACCTACAATGAGCAGTTCTTC. Translation gives CSAQPLAGQTYNEQFF.

The chain combines TRBV12-3 or TRBV12-4 with TRBJ1-3; D not certain. V gave up 6 bases and J gave up 0 bases, with 12 bases separating them. This CDR3 spans 15 amino acids. The CDR3 sequence: CASSPVYYSGNTIYF. CDR3 DNA sequence: TGTGCCAGCAGCCCAGTGTACTACTCTGGAAACACCATATATTTT.

Ten or more counts support this clonotype. V is TRBV3-1 and J is TRBJ2-5, with 8 bases that match TRBD2. The V gene's germline CDR1 is LGHDT and CDR2 YNNKEL (reference sequence). The ends lost 4 bases at V and 4 bases at J; junction bases unmatched: 5. This CDR3 contains 14 residues. Written as DNA, the CDR3 is TGTGCCAGCAGCCCCCCGGGGGGGGGAGAGACCCAGTACTTC. It specifies CASSPPGGGETQYF.

This clonotype was seen repeatedly, ten times or more. The V and J genes are TRBV28 and TRBJ2-2, with 9 bases fitting TRBD2. The CDR3 consists of 16 residues. Germline values: CDR1 MDHEN, CDR2 SYDVKM. With V trimmed by 6 bases and J by 4 bases, 9 bases remained unmatched. CDR3 sequence reads: CASRPSGGQSTGELFF. CDR3 coding DNA: TGTGCCAGCAGGCCCAGCGGGGGGCAAAGCACCGGGGAGCTGTTTTTT.

V is TRBV12-3 or TRBV12-4 and J is TRBJ2-5; D is possibly TRBD1 or TRBD2 (5 bases each). The CDR3 has 12 residues. V was cut by 6 bases and J by 7 bases, with 12 bases left in between. DNA of the CDR3: TGTGCCAGCAGATACTTTGGGGGGACCCAGTACTTC. Protein sequence: CASRYFGGTQYF.

This clonotype has only a few counts. The rearrangement uses TRBV6-2 or TRBV6-3 and TRBJ2-4; D is undetermined. This CDR3 has 14 amino acids. Germline CDR1 MNHEY, CDR2 SVGEGT. V lost 7 bases and J lost 5, with 15 bases in between. This CDR3 is CASTNTRLQNIQYF. DNA for the CDR3: TGTGCCAGCACCAACACCAGACTCCAAAACATTCAGTACTTC.